The present T cell receptor (beta chain) was sequenced within a study of control samples from healthy donors and cancer patients. The repertoire was sequenced with immunoSEQ multiplex PCR; TCRdb's copy has only in-frame clones and lacks some. Seen here are about 120,000 clones, roughly 92% observed once, and the top ten hold 7.8%. This receptor was obtained from a woman under 30 in good health. The sample was blood.

CDR3 sequence reads: CASSLRSPYEQYF. The CDR3 region has the DNA TGTGCCAGCAGTCTACGATCCCCCTACGAGCAGTACTTC. The V call is TRBV6-6, the J call TRBJ2-7; D is unclear. The CDR3 loop spans 13 amino acids. Germline CDR1 and CDR2: MNHNY and SVGAGI (reference sequence). V gave up 5 bases and J gave up 2 bases, with 10 bases separating them.